Sequencing of this TCR beta chain was carried out in a study of OX40 agonist ivuxolimab in advanced cancers. As for the study more broadly: Ivuxolimab was an agonistic, fully human IgG2 monoclonal antibody directed against OX40 (CD134), a costimulatory receptor. Peripheral TCRbeta sequencing aimed to test whether ivuxolimab altered TCR sequence diversity and caused clonal T-cell expansion. Of the 50 to 55 dose-escalation patients, hepatocellular carcinoma was present in around 19, melanoma in approximately 15, renal cell carcinoma in 9 and head and neck cancer in 9. Three dose-escalation patients achieved partial responses, one with hepatocellular carcinoma and two with cutaneous melanoma. The paper reports the monotherapy dose-escalation portion (N of about 51 patients) of the phase I ivuxolimab trial. In the dose-escalation cohort, around four fifths of patients were male, and the mean age was approximately 60 years with a range of roughly 20 to 79. Intravenous ivuxolimab was administered to patients every 2 weeks at six dose levels: 0.01, 0.1, 0.3, 1.5, 3 and 10 mg/kg. Prior anti-PD-1, anti-PD-L1 or anti-CTLA-4 therapy was permitted, and checkpoint inhibitors had been received by about 44% of dose-escalation patients.

Genomic DNA was extracted from sorted cells for sequencing of the TCRbeta CDR3 region. TCRbeta CDR3 regions were sequenced using the immunoSEQ Assay. TCRdb holds this immuneACCESS table with in-frame rearrangements only. Some clones are missing; in checked studies, unresolved V genes explain under half, and the rest has no known cause. The table for this sample lists tens of thousands of clones; roughly 92% of them were counted only once. The leading ten clones occupy 2.8% of the sample. V drops 1 base and J drops 7 bases, leaving 10 bases in between. The CDR3 numbers 13 residues from cysteine through phenylalanine. Only the CDR3 region is kept as DNA, spanning 39 bases read in frame from base 1. According to the germline V gene (reference sequence), CDR1 reads LNHNV and CDR2 reads YYDKDF. Notes on this clone: No cognate antigen has been identified for it. Base quality data are lacking; no much larger clone is found one base away.

Broad study findings and their caveats: In partial responders in the 0.1-3.0 mg/kg groups, normalized peripheral clonal expansion was found to be among the lowest, especially among CD8+ T cells. After ivuxolimab, expanded clones were on average more numerous among CD8+ T cells than among CD4+ T cells. Clonal expansion of both CD4+ and CD8+ blood T cells was observed from baseline to week 6 at doses 0.1 to 3.0 mg/kg. The antigen specificity of the peripheral T cells that underwent clonal expansion was not determined. Low levels of normalized T-cell clonal expansion were also seen in some patients who did not respond.

The trial excluded patients who had a history of autoimmune disease or who were on systemic immunosuppression. Peripheral blood for TCR sequencing was collected from all dose cohorts at baseline, on cycle 4 day 1, and on cycle 7 day 1. Samples came from an open-label, multicenter, first-in-human phase I dose-escalation trial of ivuxolimab. Adults with locally advanced or metastatic melanoma, renal cell carcinoma, hepatocellular carcinoma or head and neck squamous cell carcinoma were enrolled in the trial. Before TCR sequencing, CD4+ and CD8+ T cells were separately sorted from peripheral blood. This chain joins TRBV15 to TRBJ1-2; the D segment cannot be called with confidence. This TCR derives from an adult with an advanced solid tumor such as melanoma, head and neck, liver or kidney cancer. Sequenced here: CD4+ or CD8+ T cells sorted from blood, sampled in a trial of the OX40 agonist ivuxolimab. The CDR3 reads as follows: CATSRVTQRGYTF. The nucleotide sequence reads as follows: TGTGCCACCAGCAGAGTTACCCAACGTGGCTACACCTTC.